The 22 T cell receptor beta chains in this list originate from one sample, sequenced in a study of blood T cell repertoires in COVID-19. Only in-frame clones appear in the TCRdb table, and some are missing; sequencing was by immunoSEQ multiplex PCR. This table holds 250,000 to 300,000 clones, 88% found once. The sequenced material came from PBMCs or T cells enriched from blood (not recorded which). The receptors here all came from an older woman in a cohort exposed to, infected with or recovered from COVID-19 (not recorded which).

The V call is TRBV7-2, the J call TRBJ2-5; 7 positions match TRBD2. The junction had 6 bases not matched to a gene; V was cut back by 6 bases and J by 2 bases. This CDR3 has 14 residues. The germline V gene encodes CDR1 SGHTA and CDR2 FQGNSA. Written as DNA, the CDR3 is TGTGCCAGCAGTCGTAGCGGGTCACAAGAGACCCAGTACTTC. It encodes CASSRSGSQETQYF. Based on the CDR3 plus reference TRBV7-2 and TRBJ2-5, the full variable domain is GAGVSQSPSNKVTEKGKDVELRCDPISGHTALYWYRQSLGQGLEFLIYFQGNSAPDKSGLPSDRFSAERTGGSVSTLTIQRTQQEDSAVYLCASSRSGSQETQYFGPGTRLLVL.

This sequence joins TRBV19 and TRBJ1-2, with TRBD1 matching over 9 bases. V lost 9 bases, J lost 9 bases, and 8 bases stayed unmatched. Germline lookup yields CDR1 LNHDA and CDR2 SQIVND (reference sequence). The CDR3 runs 12 residues. The CDR3 nucleotides are TGTGCCAGCGACGGGACAGGGCATCGCTACACCTTC. Its protein is CASDGTGHRYTF.

The chain uses TRBV27 and TRBJ1-1; weak D call: TRBD1 (5 bases). Germline CDR1 reads MNHEY; CDR2 reads SMNVEV (reference sequence). The V gene lost 1 base and the J gene lost 4 bases, with 16 bases spanning the gap. CDR3 length equals 16 residues. The CDR3 DNA is TGTGCCAGCAGTTTATTGGGGGGGTCGGGGCCCACTGAAGCTTTCTTT. Amino acids: CASSLLGGSGPTEAFF.

The V gene is TRBV10-1, the J gene TRBJ2-7; 8 nucleotides line up with TRBD1. The CDR3 spans 12 residues. The ends lost 5 bases at V and 6 bases at J; junction bases unmatched: 3. CDR1 is WNHNN, CDR2 SYGVQD, per germline (reference sequence). CDR3 DNA: TGCGCCAGCAGTCAGACAGGGGTCGAGCAGTACTTC. This encodes CASSQTGVEQYF.

The chain couples TRBV3-1 (or the pseudogene TRBV3-2) to TRBJ1-2; possible D gene TRBD1, 6 bases. From germline, CDR1 is LGHDT and CDR2 YNNKEL (reference sequence). The CDR3 length is 15 residues. V was shortened by 2 bases and J by 0 bases, with 10 bases between the two germline ends. The CDR3 is CASSQQGSANYGYTF. As DNA, the CDR3 is TGTGCCAGCAGCCAACAGGGGTCCGCTAACTATGGCTACACCTTC.

The CDR3 loop is CASSQSVSGSGTDTQYF. CDR3 bases: TGCGCCAGCAGCCAATCGGTGTCGGGGAGCGGCACAGATACGCAGTATTTT. V usage is TRBV4-1 and J usage is TRBJ2-3; weak D call: TRBD2 (5 bases). Germline V lookup: CDR1 MGHRA, CDR2 YSYEKL. The ends were cut back, 2 bases at V and 1 base at J, with 16 bases in the middle. The CDR3 consists of 17 residues.

The rearrangement joins TRBV6-2 or TRBV6-3 to TRBJ2-7, with TRBD1 matching over 7 bases. Losses at the gene ends were 5 bases for V and 4 bases for J; bases not matched to a gene: 8. The CDR3 loop spans 14 amino acids. Germline CDR1 is MNHEY and CDR2 is SVGEGT. For the CDR3, the DNA is TGTGCCAGCAGTACCCTGACAGGGCAGTACGAGCAGTACTTC. Translation gives CASSTLTGQYEQYF.

This clone was detected once. The chain couples TRBV5-1 to TRBJ1-5; 10 bases fit TRBD1. The CDR3 spans 15 residues. Per germline, CDR1 SGHRS and CDR2 YFSETQ. J lost 7 bases, V lost 1 base, and 5 bases had no gene match. The CDR3 reads CASSLSTGGQQPQHF. The CDR3 DNA reads TGCGCCAGCAGCTTGTCGACAGGGGGCCAACAGCCCCAGCATTTT.

A word on this clone: Other DNA sequences within the sample encode an identical CDR3. This chain connects TRBV28 to TRBJ2-3, with D maybe TRBD2 (6 bases). Germline CDR1 MDHEN, CDR2 SYDVKM. CDR3 length: 13 residues. Deletions cut 2 bases from V and 3 bases from J, with 6 bases between. The DNA for the CDR3 is TGTGCCAGCAGTTTAGGGGGGACAGATACGCAGTATTTT. Protein sequence: CASSLGGTDTQYF.

The chain employs TRBV28 and TRBJ1-4, with 7 bases matching TRBD1. This CDR3 spans 15 amino acids. Germline V CDR1 and CDR2: MDHEN, SYDVKM. V lost 5 bases and J lost 5; bases outside the gene matches: 8. The CDR3 here is CASSLGGQRNEKLFF. CDR3 DNA sequence: TGTGCCAGCAGTCTGGGGGGACAGAGAAATGAAAAACTGTTTTTT.

The chain has TRBV6-5 and TRBJ1-3, with D tentatively TRBD1 (5 bases). The germline V gene has CDR1 MNHEY and CDR2 SVGAGI. The germline V and J ends were trimmed by 6 bases and 4 bases, with 16 bases remaining between them. The CDR3 loop spans 15 amino acids. The CDR3 here is CASRIKGDPGNTIYF. For the CDR3, the DNA is TGTGCCAGCAGGATAAAAGGGGATCCCGGAAACACCATATATTTT.

The J gene is TRBJ1-6, the V gene TRBV6-5, with 8 bases matching TRBD1. With V trimmed by 6 bases and J by 7 bases, 5 bases remained unmatched. Germline V gives CDR1 MNHEY, CDR2 SVGAGI. The CDR3 covers 14 residues. The CDR3 DNA is TGTGCCAGCAGCCAGGACAGGGAGAATTCACCCCTCCACTTT. This sequence encodes CASSQDRENSPLHF.

The chain recombines TRBV5-1 with TRBJ2-6; a weak D match, TRBD1 (6 bases). Germline lookup yields CDR1 SGHRS and CDR2 YFSETQ. Trimming stripped 6 bases from V and 4 bases from J, with 14 bases between. This CDR3 region has 15 residues. Written as DNA, the CDR3 is TGCGCCAGCAATCCCCAGGGGTACGGGGCCAACGTCCTGACTTTC. Protein sequence: CASNPQGYGANVLTF.

J is TRBJ1-5 and V is TRBV21-1. TRBV21-1 is shown as a pseudogene. CDR3 length: 19 residues. Here the CDR3 reads CASSPRGRGAAYSNQPQHF. The CDR3 DNA sequence: TGTGCCAGCAGCCCTAGGGGGAGGGGGGCCGCCTATAGCAATCAGCCCCAGCATTTT.

The gene calls are TRBV5-1 and TRBJ2-1, with TRBD2 identical over 7 bases. Germline CDR1 and CDR2: SGHRS and YFSETQ. The CDR3 length is 15 residues. Trimming at V came to 0 bases and at J to 4 bases, leaving 4 bases not matched to a gene. The CDR3 is CASSLGSGAYNEQFF. CDR3 DNA: TGCGCCAGCAGCTTGGGGAGCGGGGCATACAATGAGCAGTTCTTC.

V gene TRBV7-9 combines with J gene TRBJ2-2, with TRBD2 identical over 7 bases. V shed 5 bases and J 8 bases; nucleotides not matched to a gene: 11. There are 15 residues in the CDR3. Germline-derived CDR1 and CDR2 are SEHNR and FQNEAQ (reference sequence). The CDR3 bases are TGTGCCAGCAGCACCCGTTCTAGCGGCCTAGGGGAGCTGTTTTTT. Translation gives CASSTRSSGLGELFF.

This clone was seen once. This chain uses TRBV25-1 with TRBJ2-7, with 8 bases fitting TRBD2. This CDR3 is 16 amino acids long. CDR1 and CDR2 from the germline V gene are MGHDK and SYGVNS. The V segment lost 6 bases and the J segment 2 bases; nucleotides outside the gene matches: 12. CDR3 residues: CASSPRGGYTAYEQYF. The CDR3 nucleotides are TGTGCCAGCAGCCCTCGGGGGGGTTACACGGCCTACGAGCAGTACTTC.

The chain recombines TRBV10-1 with TRBJ2-1; 10 nucleotides agree with TRBD1. This CDR3 contains 16 residues. CDR1 is WNHNN, CDR2 SYGVQD, per germline (reference sequence). V gave up 2 bases and J gave up 3 bases; unmatched junction bases: 4. The chain's CDR3 is CASSERTGGLYNEQFF. The CDR3 DNA reads as TGCGCCAGCAGTGAGCGGACAGGGGGACTCTACAATGAGCAGTTCTTC.

V usage is TRBV30 and J usage is TRBJ2-1; 9 bases match TRBD1. The CDR3 extends over 14 amino acids. The germline V gene has CDR1 GTSNPN and CDR2 SVGIG (reference sequence). Germline trimming cut 4 bases from V and 4 bases from J; bases unmatched to any gene: 5. This chain's CDR3 is CAWNPGTGYNEQFF. CDR3 coding DNA: TGTGCCTGGAACCCCGGGACAGGGTACAATGAGCAGTTCTTC.

The V gene is TRBV5-1, the J gene TRBJ2-7, with D maybe TRBD2 (6 bases). The CDR3 covers 15 residues. The V end lost 4 bases, the J end lost 5 bases, and 19 bases lay between the germline ends. The germline V gene encodes CDR1 SGHRS and CDR2 YFSETQ. In DNA, the CDR3 is TGCGCCAGCAGCGGTCCTACGGGAGACGAAAACGAGCAGTACTTC. Protein: CASSGPTGDENEQYF.

This clone was seen just once. The chain couples TRBV6-5 to TRBJ2-7; TRBD1 might be the D (6 bases). Germline V CDR1 and CDR2: MNHEY, SVGAGI. There are 14 residues in the CDR3. V was pared by 6 bases and J by 2 bases, with 14 bases between. For the CDR3, the DNA is TGTGCCAGCAGAGACCAGGGGCGGCCCTACGAGCAGTACTTC. This gives the protein CASRDQGRPYEQYF.

Regarding this clone: Mismatch with germline at one junction end may stem from a read error. The chain joins TRBV7-7 to TRBJ2-7; 9 positions agree with TRBD1. Germline assignment: CDR1 SSHAT and CDR2 FNYEAQ (reference sequence). CDR3 length: 15 residues. The DNA of the CDR3 is TGTGCTAGCAGCCCACACCGGGACAGGGACTACGAGCAGTACTTC. It encodes CASSPHRDRDYEQYF.